This TCR beta chain was retrieved from a study of control samples from healthy donors and cancer patients. Assay used: immunoSEQ multiplex PCR; TCRdb lists only in-frame clones, some missing. The repertoire holds around 200,000 clones, with roughly 93% as singletons. V lost 7 bases, J lost 5 bases, and 14 bases lay in between. CDR3 size: 13 residues. The germline V gene encodes CDR1 SEHNR and CDR2 FQNEAQ (reference sequence). The V and J genes are TRBV7-9 and TRBJ1-1; TRBD1 might be the D (5 bases). The sample taken for sequencing was blood. This receptor was taken from a man between 18 and 29 years old in good health. The CDR3 nucleotides are TGTGCCAGCATCATGGGGGGTAATACTGAAGCTTTCTTT. This translates into CASIMGGNTEAFF.